These 2 T cell receptor beta chains originate from one sample sequenced in a study of early T cells in non-severe SARS-CoV-2 infection. A single record per CDR3 protein comes from TCRdb applying MiXCR to the 5' RACE reads. The sample gives tens of thousands of distinct CDR3 sequences, around 13% of which show up once; more than 1.2% is in the top ten. The sequenced sample was whole blood. Source of these receptors: an adult who was a healthcare worker with PCR-confirmed SARS-CoV-2 infection or an uninfected control (not recorded which).

This clonotype was found many times. This CDR3 reads CASGRTEGTYEQYF. In nucleotides, the CDR3 is TGTGCCAGCGGCCGGACAGAAGGAACCTACGAGCAGTACTTC. J is TRBJ2-7 and V is TRBV11-1, with a possible D match to TRBD1 (6 bases). This CDR3 is built from 14 residues. The ends were cut back, 8 bases at V and 2 bases at J, with 16 bases in the middle. Per germline, CDR1 SGHAT and CDR2 FQDESV (reference sequence).

In its sample, this clonotype was seen many times. The chain uses TRBV27 and TRBJ1-1; a weak D match, TRBD1 (5 bases). V was clipped by 0 bases and J by 4 bases, with 18 bases between them. Per germline, CDR1 MNHEY and CDR2 SMNVEV (reference sequence). The CDR3 spans 17 residues. CDR3 coding DNA: TGTGCCAGCAGTTTATCGGGTTACAGGCCGCCGGGCACTGAAGCTTTCTTT. This sequence encodes CASSLSGYRPPGTEAFF.